The T cell receptor beta chain described here comes from a study of blood T cell repertoires in COVID-19. Study details: PBMCs, B-cell-depleted T cells, or T cells were the source of the cDNA or gDNA that made up the material.

Germline V gives CDR1 LNHDA, CDR2 SQIVND (reference sequence). V was pared by 8 bases and J by 7 bases, with 15 bases between. The CDR3 sequence is 13 residues long. Original processing notes: Estimation of nucleated cell counts relied on the amplification of reference gene primers. Generated by immunoSEQ multiplex PCR, the TCRdb table keeps only in-frame clones and is missing some. That table is the source of V, J and clone size, and D and trimming were worked out from the DNA. The profile covers a few hundred thousand clones, with approximately 85% appearing a single time and approximately 5.1% taken by the ten largest.

This TCR was sampled from a man between 45 and 60 years old with active or convalescent COVID-19. Sample: peripheral blood. The J gene is TRBJ1-5, the V gene TRBV19; D unresolved. The CDR3 here is CASGTDPYQPQHF. The CDR3 DNA reads as TGTGCCAGTGGAACAGATCCGTACCAGCCCCAGCATTTT.